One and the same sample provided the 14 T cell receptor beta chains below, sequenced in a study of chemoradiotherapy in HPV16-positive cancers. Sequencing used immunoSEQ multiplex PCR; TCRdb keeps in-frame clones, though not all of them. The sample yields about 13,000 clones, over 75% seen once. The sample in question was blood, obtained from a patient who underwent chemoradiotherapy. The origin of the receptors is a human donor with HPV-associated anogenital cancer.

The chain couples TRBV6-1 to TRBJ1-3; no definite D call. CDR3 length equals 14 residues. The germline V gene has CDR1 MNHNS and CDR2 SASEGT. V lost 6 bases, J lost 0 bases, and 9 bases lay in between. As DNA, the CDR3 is TGTGCCAGCAGGCCGTCAAACTCTGGAAACACCATATATTTT. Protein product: CASRPSNSGNTIYF.

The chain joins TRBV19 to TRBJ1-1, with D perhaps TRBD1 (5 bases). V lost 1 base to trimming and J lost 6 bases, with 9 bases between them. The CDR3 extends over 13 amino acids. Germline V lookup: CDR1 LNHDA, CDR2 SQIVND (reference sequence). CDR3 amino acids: CASSIAWGAEAFF. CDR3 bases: TGTGCCAGTAGTATAGCTTGGGGGGCTGAAGCTTTCTTT.

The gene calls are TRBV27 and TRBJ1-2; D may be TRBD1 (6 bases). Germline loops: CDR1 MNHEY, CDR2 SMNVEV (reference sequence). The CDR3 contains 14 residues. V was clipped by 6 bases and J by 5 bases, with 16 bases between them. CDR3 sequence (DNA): TGTGCCAGCAGGGGGAAGAGGGGGGATTATGGCTACACCTTC. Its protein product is CASRGKRGDYGYTF.

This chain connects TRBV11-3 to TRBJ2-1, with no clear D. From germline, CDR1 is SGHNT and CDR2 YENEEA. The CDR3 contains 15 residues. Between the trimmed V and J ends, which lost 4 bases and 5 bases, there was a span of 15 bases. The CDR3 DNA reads TGTGCCAGCAGCTCCCGAAGAGAACAGAACAATGAGCAGTTCTTC. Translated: CASSSRREQNNEQFF. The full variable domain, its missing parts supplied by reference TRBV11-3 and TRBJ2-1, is EAGVVQSPRYKIIEKKQPVAFWCNPISGHNTLYWYLQNLGQGPELLIRYENEEAVDDSQLPKDRFSAERLKGVDSTLKIQPAELGDSAVYLCASSSRREQNNEQFFGPGTRLTVL.

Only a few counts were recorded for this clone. The CDR3 reads CASSVGEGKNSPLHF. CDR3 coding DNA: TGTGCCAGCAGTGTGGGCGAAGGGAAGAATTCACCCCTCCACTTT. This chain joins TRBV2 and TRBJ1-6, with no clear D. Trimming removed 4 bases from V and 7 bases from J, with 14 bases in between. The CDR3 has 15 residues. Germline V gives CDR1 SNHLY, CDR2 FYNNEI.

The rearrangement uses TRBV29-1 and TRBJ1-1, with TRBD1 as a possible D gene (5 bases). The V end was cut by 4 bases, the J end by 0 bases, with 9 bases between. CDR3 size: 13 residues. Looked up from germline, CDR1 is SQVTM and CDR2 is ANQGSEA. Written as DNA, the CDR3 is TGCAGCGTTGCCGGGGCAATGAACACTGAAGCTTTCTTT. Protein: CSVAGAMNTEAFF.

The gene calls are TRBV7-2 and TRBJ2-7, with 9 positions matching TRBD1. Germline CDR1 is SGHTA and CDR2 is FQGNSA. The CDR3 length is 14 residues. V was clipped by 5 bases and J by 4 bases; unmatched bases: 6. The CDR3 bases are TGTGCCAGCAGCCTAGGGACAGGGAGTTACGAGCAGTACGTC. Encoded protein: CASSLGTGSYEQYV.

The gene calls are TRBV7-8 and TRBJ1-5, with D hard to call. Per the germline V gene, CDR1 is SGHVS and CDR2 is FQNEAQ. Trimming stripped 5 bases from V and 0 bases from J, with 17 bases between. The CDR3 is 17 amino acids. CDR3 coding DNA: TGTGCCAGCAGCCCTACGCGGTTGCGGTATAGCAATCAGCCCCAGCATTTT. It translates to CASSPTRLRYSNQPQHF.

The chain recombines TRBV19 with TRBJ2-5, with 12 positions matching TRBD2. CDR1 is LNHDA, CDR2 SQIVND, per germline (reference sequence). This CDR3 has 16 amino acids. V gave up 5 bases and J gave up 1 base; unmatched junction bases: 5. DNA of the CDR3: TGTGCCAGTAGTTCTCTAGCGGGGGGGCCCCAAGAGACCCAGTACTTC. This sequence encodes CASSSLAGGPQETQYF.

The CDR3 spells CASSTTDLSHNQPQHF. Written as DNA, the CDR3 is TGTGCCAGTAGTACGACAGACCTCTCCCATAATCAGCCCCAGCATTTT. V is TRBV19 and J is TRBJ1-5; the D gene is possibly TRBD1 (5 bases). The CDR3 has 16 amino acids. The germline gives CDR1 LNHDA, CDR2 SQIVND (reference sequence). Trimming stripped 4 bases from V and 4 bases from J, with 17 bases between.

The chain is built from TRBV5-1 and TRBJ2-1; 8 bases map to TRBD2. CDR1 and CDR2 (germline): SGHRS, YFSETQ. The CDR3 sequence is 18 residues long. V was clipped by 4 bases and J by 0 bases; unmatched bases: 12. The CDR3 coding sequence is TGCGCCAGCAGCGGGGGGGCTAGCGGGCTGAGCTCCTACAATGAGCAGTTCTTC. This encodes CASSGGASGLSSYNEQFF.

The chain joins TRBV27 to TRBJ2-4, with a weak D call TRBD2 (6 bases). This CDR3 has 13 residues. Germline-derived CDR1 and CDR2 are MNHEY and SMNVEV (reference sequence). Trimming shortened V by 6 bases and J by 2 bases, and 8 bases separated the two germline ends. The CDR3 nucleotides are TGTGCCAGCAGCGGGGGTACCAAAAACATTCAGTACTTC. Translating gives CASSGGTKNIQYF.

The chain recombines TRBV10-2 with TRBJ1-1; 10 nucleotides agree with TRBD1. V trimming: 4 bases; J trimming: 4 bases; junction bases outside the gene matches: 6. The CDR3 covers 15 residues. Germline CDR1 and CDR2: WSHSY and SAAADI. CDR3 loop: CASSGRQGASTEAFF. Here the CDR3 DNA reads TGCGCCAGCAGTGGCCGACAGGGGGCAAGCACTGAAGCTTTCTTT.

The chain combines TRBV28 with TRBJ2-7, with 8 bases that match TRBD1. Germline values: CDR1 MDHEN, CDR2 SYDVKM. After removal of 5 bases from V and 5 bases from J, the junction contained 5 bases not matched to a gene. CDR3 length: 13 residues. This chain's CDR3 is CASSPPDRDEQYF. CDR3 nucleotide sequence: TGTGCCAGCAGTCCCCCGGACAGGGACGAGCAGTACTTC.